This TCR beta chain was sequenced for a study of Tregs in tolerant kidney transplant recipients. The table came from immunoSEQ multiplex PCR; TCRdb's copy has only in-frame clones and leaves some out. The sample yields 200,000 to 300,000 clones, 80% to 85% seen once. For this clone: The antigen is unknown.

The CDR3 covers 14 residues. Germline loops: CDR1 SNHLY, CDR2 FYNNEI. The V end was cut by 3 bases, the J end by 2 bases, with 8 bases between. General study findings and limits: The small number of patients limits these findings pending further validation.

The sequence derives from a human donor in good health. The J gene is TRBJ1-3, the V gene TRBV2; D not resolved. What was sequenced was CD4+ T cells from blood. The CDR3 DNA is TGTGCCAGCAGTGATTTGCGAGCTGGAAACACCATATATTTT. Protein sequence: CASSDLRAGNTIYF.